Listed below are T cell receptor beta chains from one sample, sequenced in a study of identical twins. MiXCR, run by TCRdb on the 5' RACE reads, gives a single entry per CDR3 protein. The profile shows a few hundred thousand distinct CDR3 sequences, more than 9% of them singletons. Another study also made use of these data, one on yellow fever vaccine responses in identical twins.

Sequencing input: PBMCs. The receptor source for this set is a woman aged 18-30 years in good health. Each CDR3 is given with its conserved first and last residue. D genes are given only for firm matches. Expanded clones get a size class; other rows say once, few or many, or leave the size out.

CDR3nt,CDR3aa,len,abundance,d_gene,v_gene,j_gene
TGTGCCTGGAGTGGGATAGGACCAAATTTAGGAGAGTACTTC,CAWSGIGPNLGEYF,14,NA,NA,TRBV30,TRBJ2-7
TGTGCCAGCGCCCCCACCGGGACAGGGGGAGAGACCCAGTACTTC,CASAPTGTGGETQYF,15,NA,TRBD1,TRBV18,TRBJ2-5
TGTGCCAGCAGCTTCAGTTTGGAGCGAGGGGAGACCCAGTACTTC,CASSFSLERGETQYF,15,few,NA,TRBV7-9,TRBJ2-5
TGTGCCAGCAGTTATACAGGGAAGAACACCGGGGAGCTGTTTTTT,CASSYTGKNTGELFF,15,many,NA,TRBV28,TRBJ2-2
TGTGCCAGCAGTTACATGTGGGACAACCCCTACGAGCAGTACTTC,CASSYMWDNPYEQYF,15,few,NA,TRBV6-5,TRBJ2-7
TGTGCCAGCAGCTATAGGCCAGGGGGGCGGAACGAGCAGTACTTC,CASSYRPGGRNEQYF,15,NA,NA,TRBV7-2,TRBJ2-7
TGTGCCAGCTTACAAACACGGGGGGGGGGCCCATCCGGGGAGCTGTTTTTT,CASLQTRGGGPSGELFF,17,many,TRBD2,TRBV6-1,TRBJ2-2
TGCGCCAGCAGCCAGCTTGGGCAGCTAGCGGACTCTGGGGCCAACGTCCTGACTTTC,CASSQLGQLADSGANVLTF,19,NA,TRBD2,TRBV5-1,TRBJ2-6
TGTGCCAGCAGCCACTTGTGGGACAAAGTTCAAGAGACCCAGTACTTC,CASSHLWDKVQETQYF,16,many,NA,TRBV7-9,TRBJ2-5
TGTGCCAGCAGCCTCCTAGCGGGGCGTACGAATGAGCAGTTCTTC,CASSLLAGRTNEQFF,15,few,TRBD2,TRBV6-2/TRBV6-3,TRBJ2-1
TGCAGCGAACGGGAGGGTGCTGAAGCTTTCTTT,CSEREGAEAFF,11,NA,NA,TRBV29-1,TRBJ1-1
TGCAGTGCTAGAGATCCGGACAGGGGACACAATCAGCCCCAGCATTTT,CSARDPDRGHNQPQHF,16,many,TRBD1,TRBV20-1,TRBJ1-5
TGTGCCAGCAGTTACTCGGGTCAGCGGACTGAAGCTTTCTTT,CASSYSGQRTEAFF,14,many,NA,TRBV6-2/TRBV6-3,TRBJ1-1
TGTGCCACTAGACATACAGGATCCAATGAGCAGTTCTTC,CATRHTGSNEQFF,13,NA,NA,TRBV24-1,TRBJ2-1
TGTGCCAGCAGTTTGGCCTTGGGGTGGGAGCAGTACTTC,CASSLALGWEQYF,13,NA,NA,TRBV12-3/TRBV12-4,TRBJ2-7
TGTGCCACCAGCAGAGGGCGAGGTTCCTACGAGCAGTACTTC,CATSRGRGSYEQYF,14,NA,NA,TRBV15,TRBJ2-7
TGTGCCAGCAGCTTAGTGCTGGCGGGGGCCAACACAGATACGCAGTATTTT,CASSLVLAGANTDTQYF,17,many,NA,TRBV7-2,TRBJ2-3
TGTGCCAGCAGCAAAGCGCGGCGGGGGACGGCCCAGTACTTC,CASSKARRGTAQYF,14,NA,NA,TRBV21-1,TRBJ2-5
TGTGCCAGCAGTCTAAGGACAGGGATTTTGAACACCATATATTTT,CASSLRTGILNTIYF,15,many,TRBD1,TRBV6-1,TRBJ1-3
TGTGCCAGCGTCTCAGGGGGCTCGGCTGGCTGGGTCTATGGCTACACCTTC,CASVSGGSAGWVYGYTF,17,few,TRBD1,TRBV28,TRBJ1-2
TGTGCCAGCAGCCCGGGCCGGGGGGAACTAGCCAAAAACATTCAGTACTTC,CASSPGRGELAKNIQYF,17,NA,TRBD2,TRBV12-3/TRBV12-4,TRBJ2-4
TGTGCCAGCAGTTCTGGGACCCAGTACTTC,CASSSGTQYF,10,NA,NA,TRBV6-2/TRBV6-3,TRBJ2-5
TGTGCCAGCAGCTTAACAGGGCGTGTTGCACAAGAGACCCAGTACTTC,CASSLTGRVAQETQYF,16,many,NA,TRBV7-2,TRBJ2-5
TGTGCCAGCAGCCCAATTGGGACAGGGGGCGATGAGCAGTTCTTC,CASSPIGTGGDEQFF,15,few,TRBD1,TRBV7-6,TRBJ2-1
TGTGCCAGCAGTTTCCGGGGGCATGCCGGGGAGCTGTTTTTT,CASSFRGHAGELFF,14,NA,NA,TRBV28,TRBJ2-2
TGTGCCAGCAGTCGTGGACAGGGCAAGAACACTGAAGCTTTCTTT,CASSRGQGKNTEAFF,15,few,TRBD1,TRBV7-9,TRBJ1-1
TGCAGTGCGATCCGGTCGGGGGATCCCTTGGACGAGCAGTACTTC,CSAIRSGDPLDEQYF,15,few,NA,TRBV20-1,TRBJ2-7
TGTGCCAGCAGCCGTGACACCACTGAAGCTTTCTTT,CASSRDTTEAFF,12,NA,NA,TRBV7-9,TRBJ1-1